Here is one TCR beta chain with its context. In the source study's methods: Reference gene primer amplification in the assay estimated nucleated cell counts. Libraries were prepared by immunoSEQ multiplex PCR; TCRdb keeps only in-frame clonotypes and omits some of them. V and J calls and clone size follow that table, whereas D and trimming were derived from the DNA. Found here are around 180,000 clones, 80% of them singletons; the top ten hold around 6.3%. This record belongs to a study of blood T cell repertoires in COVID-19. Study-wide background: PBMCs, B-cell-depleted T cells, or T cells provided the cDNA or gDNA that made up the material.

CDR1 LGHDT and CDR2 YNNKEL come from the germline V gene (reference sequence). V was clipped by 4 bases and J by 7 bases; unmatched bases: 8. The CDR3 length is 16 residues. Sequenced sample: peripheral blood. The rearrangement uses TRBV3-1 (or the pseudogene TRBV3-2) and TRBJ1-6, with 9 positions matching TRBD1. The TCR was taken from a man between 65 and 79 years old with active or convalescent COVID-19. This chain's CDR3 is CASSLLFGTGNSPLHF. The CDR3 DNA is TGTGCCAGCAGCCTGTTGTTCGGGACAGGGAATTCACCCCTCCACTTT.